Shown below are 11 T cell receptor beta chains from a single sample sequenced in a study of T-cell memory formation after mild COVID-19. TCRdb analysed the 5' RACE reads with MiXCR anew, one entry per CDR3 protein. The top ten hold 7.5% to 9.5% of the sample, which has fewer than 550,000 distinct CDR3 sequences, 20% seen once. The sample consisted of PBMCs or a T cell subset sorted from them (not recorded which). The source is an adult woman who had mild COVID-19 (a few samples of this study predate the infection). Cell type and time point are not known.

The gene calls are TRBV4-3 and TRBJ2-5, with D maybe TRBD1 (6 bases). Per the germline V gene, CDR1 is LGHNA and CDR2 is YSLEER. V was cut by 0 bases and J by 1 base, with 9 bases left in between. CDR3 length: 15 residues. The CDR3 sequence is CASSQDEDSQETQYF. CDR3 DNA: TGCGCCAGCAGCCAAGATGAGGACAGCCAAGAGACCCAGTACTTC.

The sample holds a few counts of this clonotype. The CDR3 reads CASSAGRDYGYTF. In nucleotides, the CDR3 is TGTGCCAGCAGTGCGGGGAGAGACTATGGCTACACCTTC. The V gene is TRBV6-5, the J gene TRBJ1-2, with D unclear. With 5 bases removed from V and 3 bases from J, the gap between germline ends came to 10 bases. Germline loops: CDR1 MNHEY, CDR2 SVGAGI. The CDR3 covers 13 residues.

As DNA, the CDR3 is TGCGCCAGCAGCTTGGGTTGGGGACAGGGCACAGATACGCAGTATTTT. Its protein is CASSLGWGQGTDTQYF. The V call is TRBV5-1, the J call TRBJ2-3; TRBD1 aligns across 8 bases. Looked up from germline, CDR1 is SGHRS and CDR2 is YFSETQ. V gave up 0 bases and J gave up 1 base; unmatched junction bases: 4. CDR3 size: 16 residues.

This clonotype was detected a few times. The V gene is TRBV2, the J gene TRBJ1-2; no clear D. The V end was cut by 5 bases, the J end by 6 bases, with 19 bases between. CDR1 SNHLY and CDR2 FYNNEI come from the germline V gene. This CDR3 contains 15 residues. The CDR3 loop reads CASSLLGGTADGYTF. CDR3 DNA sequence: TGTGCCAGCAGTCTCTTAGGAGGTACTGCGGATGGCTACACCTTC.

The rearrangement joins TRBV29-1 to TRBJ1-2; D unclear. This CDR3 comprises 13 residues. Looked up from germline, CDR1 is SQVTM and CDR2 is ANQGSEA. V lost 4 bases and J lost 2, with 11 bases in between. The CDR3 loop reads CSVAQLKNYGYTF. The CDR3 region has the DNA TGCAGCGTTGCACAGCTTAAAAACTATGGCTACACCTTC. The full variable domain, completed using reference TRBV29-1 and TRBJ1-2, is SAVISQKPSRDICQRGTSLTIQCQVDSQVTMMFWYRQQPGQSLTLIATANQGSEATYESGFVIDKFPISRPNLTFSTLTVSNMSPEDSSIYLCSVAQLKNYGYTFGSGTRLTVV.

The V gene is TRBV20-1, the J gene TRBJ2-6, with D uncertain. This CDR3 is built from 15 residues. Germline CDR1 reads DFQATT; CDR2 reads SNEGSKA (reference sequence). V lost 3 bases, J lost 0 bases, and 9 bases lay in between. The CDR3, as DNA: TGCAGTGCTAGGCAGGATTTCTCTGGGGCCAACGTCCTGACTTTC. It translates to CSARQDFSGANVLTF.

This clonotype was observed a few times. The chain employs TRBV20-1 and TRBJ2-1; TRBD1 is a possible D gene (5 bases). Trimming took off 6 bases at V and 5 bases at J, with 20 bases between the two ends. The germline V gene encodes CDR1 DFQATT and CDR2 SNEGSKA (reference sequence). This CDR3 region has 15 residues. The CDR3 here is CSASVGLTGDNEQFF. CDR3 in DNA: TGCAGTGCCTCAGTTGGCCTTACAGGTGACAATGAGCAGTTCTTC.

This clonotype was observed a handful of times. The chain recombines TRBV7-9 with TRBJ1-2, with 7 nucleotides matching TRBD1. The J segment lost 4 bases and the V segment lost 5 bases, leaving 4 bases of the junction unmatched. Looked up from germline, CDR1 is SEHNR and CDR2 is FQNEAQ (reference sequence). The CDR3 extends over 13 amino acids. Here the CDR3 reads CASSLGQPYGYTF. The CDR3 DNA sequence: TGTGCCAGCAGCCTGGGACAGCCCTATGGCTACACCTTC.

This chain links TRBV5-5 with TRBJ2-3; D is unclear. V was pared by 1 base and J by 1 base, with 10 bases between. Germline CDR1 SGHKS, CDR2 YYEKEE (reference sequence). The CDR3 contains 15 residues. The DNA for the CDR3 is TGTGCCAGCAGCTTGTTGGTCGGAGGCACAGATACGCAGTATTTT. This translates into CASSLLVGGTDTQYF.

This clonotype has just a few counts. J is TRBJ1-6 and V is TRBV7-9; D is unresolved. Germline V gives CDR1 SEHNR, CDR2 FQNEAQ (reference sequence). The CDR3 totals 15 residues. The V and J ends lost 3 bases and 7 bases respectively, with 13 bases between them. The CDR3 region has the DNA TGTGCCAGCAGCTTGGAGGCCGTGGGCAATTCACCCCTCCACTTT. Protein product: CASSLEAVGNSPLHF.

J is TRBJ1-2 and V is TRBV11-1, with 9 bases identical to TRBD1. V was pared by 4 bases and J by 3 bases, with 3 bases of the junction left unmatched. This CDR3 is built from 14 residues. Per the germline V gene, CDR1 is SGHAT and CDR2 is FQDESV (reference sequence). The CDR3 DNA reads TGTGCCAGCAGCTCCGACAGGGGGGACTATGGCTACACCTTC. It is translated as CASSSDRGDYGYTF. Variable domain in full (rest from reference TRBV11-1 and TRBJ1-2): EAEVAQSPRYKITEKSQAVAFWCDPISGHATLYWYRQILGQGPELLVQFQDESVVDDSQLPKDRFSAERLKGVDSTLKIQPAELGDSAMYLCASSSDRGDYGYTFGSGTRLTVV.